These 25 T cell receptor beta chains were sequenced from one sample in a study of OX40 agonist ivuxolimab in advanced cancers. The repertoire was sequenced with immunoSEQ multiplex PCR; TCRdb's copy has only in-frame clones and lacks some. This sample yields approximately 39,000 clones, of which roughly 84% are seen a single time; 11% belongs to the top ten. The sample consisted of CD4+ or CD8+ T cells sorted from blood, taken in a trial of the OX40 agonist ivuxolimab. The source is an adult with an advanced solid tumor such as melanoma, head and neck, liver or kidney cancer.

V usage is TRBV28 and J usage is TRBJ1-2; D gene uncertain. Germline CDR1 reads MDHEN; CDR2 reads SYDVKM. Deletions cut 2 bases from V and 1 base from J, with 2 bases between. The CDR3 spans 12 residues. The CDR3 region has the DNA TGTGCCAGCAGTTTAATTAACTATGGCTACACCTTC. This gives the protein CASSLINYGYTF.

J is TRBJ1-2 and V is TRBV4-1; D unclear. The CDR3 contains 17 residues. V dropped 1 base and J dropped 3 bases, with 18 bases sitting between them. Germline CDR1 MGHRA, CDR2 YSYEKL. CDR3 protein: CASSQGLVAVGYYGYTF. The DNA of the CDR3 is TGCGCCAGCAGCCAAGGCCTTGTGGCGGTCGGCTACTATGGCTACACCTTC.

This chain uses TRBV19 with TRBJ1-4; 7 bases match TRBD1. Germline loops: CDR1 LNHDA, CDR2 SQIVND (reference sequence). CDR3 length: 16 amino acids. V lost 7 bases to trimming and J lost 4 bases; unmatched junction nucleotides: 12. The CDR3 sequence: CASTEGARIGNEKLFF. The CDR3 DNA reads TGTGCCAGTACTGAGGGGGCGCGTATAGGTAATGAAAAACTGTTTTTT.

The chain employs TRBV27 and TRBJ2-5; maybe TRBD2 (6 bases). In germline, CDR1 is MNHEY, CDR2 SMNVEV (reference sequence). The V gene lost 1 base and the J gene lost 3 bases, with 15 bases spanning the gap. This CDR3 has 16 residues. The CDR3 region is CASSLFGWGEKETQYF. CDR3 in DNA: TGTGCCAGCAGTTTATTTGGGTGGGGGGAGAAAGAGACCCAGTACTTC.

The rearrangement links TRBV27 to TRBJ1-2; D unclear. The CDR3 length is 13 residues. CDR1 MNHEY and CDR2 SMNVEV come from the germline V gene (reference sequence). V was trimmed by 4 bases and J by 6 bases, leaving 12 bases between them. The CDR3 DNA reads as TGTGCCAGCAGTTCCCTACCCGGAGATGGCTACACCTTC. Its protein is CASSSLPGDGYTF.

On this clone: The sample has other DNA sequences that encode this CDR3 too. V is TRBV6-6 and J is TRBJ1-1; D unresolved. Trimming cost V 6 bases and J 3 bases, with 5 bases left between them. The germline gives CDR1 MNHNY, CDR2 SVGAGI (reference sequence). CDR3 size: 11 residues. CDR3 nucleotide sequence: TGTGCCAGCAGCCCATACACTGAAGCTTTCTTT. Translating gives CASSPYTEAFF.

The genes are TRBV10-1 and TRBJ1-1, with D hard to call. The ends were cut back, 6 bases at V and 1 base at J, with 9 bases in the middle. Germline CDR1 reads WNHNN; CDR2 reads SYGVQD (reference sequence). The length of the CDR3 is 13 residues. The CDR3 here is CASSVQENTEAFF. The DNA for the CDR3 is TGCGCCAGCAGCGTCCAGGAGAACACTGAAGCTTTCTTT.

This clone occurred once. The genes are TRBV4-2 and TRBJ1-3; tentative D call: TRBD1 (5 bases). The germline CDR1 and CDR2 sequences are LGHNA and YNFKEQ. V was cut by 4 bases and J by 0 bases, with 13 bases left in between. This CDR3 comprises 16 residues. CDR3 sequence reads: CASSLGGGASGNTIYF. As DNA, the CDR3 is TGTGCCAGCAGCCTTGGTGGAGGGGCCTCTGGAAACACCATATATTTT.

The chain couples TRBV19 to TRBJ2-7; 11 nucleotides align to TRBD1. The CDR3 has 14 residues. Trimming took 6 bases from V and 6 from J; bases not matched to a gene: 7. CDR1 LNHDA and CDR2 SQIVND come from the germline V gene (reference sequence). The CDR3 is CASRSSGTGGEQYF. The CDR3 region has the DNA TGTGCCAGTAGATCCTCCGGGACAGGGGGCGAGCAGTACTTC.

This clone was observed once. The chain joins TRBV11-3 to TRBJ2-7; maybe TRBD1 (7 bases). From germline, CDR1 is SGHNT and CDR2 YENEEA. This CDR3 is 14 amino acids long. V was cut by 3 bases and J by 6 bases, with 15 bases left in between. CDR3 amino acids: CASSLRQGLGEQYF. The CDR3 DNA follows: TGTGCCAGCAGCTTGCGACAGGGACTTGGCGAGCAGTACTTC. Full variable domain (rest looked up from reference TRBV11-3 and TRBJ2-7): EAGVVQSPRYKIIEKKQPVAFWCNPISGHNTLYWYLQNLGQGPELLIRYENEEAVDDSQLPKDRFSAERLKGVDSTLKIQPAELGDSAVYLCASSLRQGLGEQYFGPGTRLTVT.

The chain uses TRBV19 and TRBJ2-7; D possibly uses TRBD1 or TRBD2 (6 bases each). The germline CDR1 and CDR2 sequences are LNHDA and SQIVND (reference sequence). Trimming took off 3 bases at V and 4 bases at J, with 19 bases between the two ends. The CDR3 has 16 amino acids. This chain's CDR3 is CASSMFGGSILYEQYF. The DNA for the CDR3 is TGTGCCAGTAGTATGTTCGGGGGCTCTATCCTATACGAGCAGTACTTC.

This clone appeared a few times. The V gene is TRBV28, the J gene TRBJ2-7; 12 nucleotides align to TRBD2. The V segment lost 6 bases and the J segment 7 bases; nucleotides outside the gene matches: 4. Germline CDR1 and CDR2: MDHEN and SYDVKM. This CDR3 is built from 13 residues. The CDR3 DNA sequence: TGTGCCAGCAGACTCACTAGCGGGGGGGAGCAGTACTTC. It is translated as CASRLTSGGEQYF.

The rearrangement links TRBV5-6 to TRBJ2-6; TRBD1 or TRBD2 may be the D gene (5 bases each). The CDR3 runs to 15 residues. Looked up from germline, CDR1 is SGHDT and CDR2 is YYEEEE. The V end was cut by 5 bases, the J end by 2 bases, with 11 bases between. CDR3 nucleotides: TGTGCCAGCAGATTGAGGGGTCCTGGGGCCAACGTCCTGACTTTC. This sequence encodes CASRLRGPGANVLTF.

The chain is built from TRBV6-4 and TRBJ1-5; D unresolved. Germline CDR1 reads MRHNA; CDR2 reads SNTAGT. The CDR3 loop spans 15 amino acids. With 8 bases removed from V and 0 bases from J, the gap between germline ends came to 14 bases. As DNA, the CDR3 is TGTGCCAGCCTCTATGACGGGTTTAGCAATCAGCCCCAGCATTTT. Its protein is CASLYDGFSNQPQHF.

The chain joins TRBV6-5 to TRBJ1-2, with D tentatively TRBD1 (5 bases). Looked up from germline, CDR1 is MNHEY and CDR2 is SVGAGI. Trimming removed 5 bases at V and 4 bases at J, with 8 bases between. This CDR3 contains 12 residues. The CDR3 is CASSEGPYGYTF. The CDR3 DNA is TGTGCCAGCAGTGAGGGACCCTATGGCTACACCTTC.

This clone was observed a few times. The chain recombines TRBV18 with TRBJ1-1; D gene unclear. The V gene lost 6 bases and the J gene lost 5 bases, with 13 bases spanning the gap. The CDR3 runs 13 residues. CDR1 is KGHSH and CDR2 is LQKENI in the germline V gene. The CDR3 DNA reads TGTGCCAGCTCCCAGGACCCGCGAACTGAAGCTTTCTTT. Encoded protein: CASSQDPRTEAFF. Complete variable domain (other parts from reference TRBV18 and TRBJ1-1): NAGVMQNPRHLVRRRGQEARLRCSPMKGHSHVYWYRQLPEEGLKFMVYLQKENIIDESGMPKERFSAEFPKEGPSILRIQQVVRGDSAAYFCASSQDPRTEAFFGQGTRLTVV.

CDR3 loop: CASSRLTIWGATNEKLFF. The CDR3 DNA sequence: TGTGCCAGCAGCCGACTCACTATTTGGGGAGCAACTAATGAAAAACTGTTTTTT. The chain uses TRBV7-6 and TRBJ1-4; D is uncertain. This CDR3 has 18 amino acids. V was clipped by 5 bases and J by 0 bases, with 19 bases between them. Germline values: CDR1 SGHVS, CDR2 FNYEAQ.

This chain connects TRBV4-1 to TRBJ2-3; D is unclear. CDR3 length equals 15 residues. Trimming took off 0 bases at V and 6 bases at J, with 13 bases between the two ends. CDR1 and CDR2 (germline): MGHRA, YSYEKL. CDR3 in DNA: TGCGCCAGCAGCCAAGAACCCCTTGCACAGGATACGCAGTATTTT. Translation: CASSQEPLAQDTQYF.

The chain recombines TRBV6-5 with TRBJ1-1, with D hard to call. The CDR3 covers 13 residues. Germline CDR1 reads MNHEY; CDR2 reads SVGAGI. V was pared by 8 bases and J by 1 base, with 11 bases between. The CDR3 protein is CASHPPGNTEAFF. CDR3 bases: TGTGCCAGCCACCCCCCAGGGAACACTGAAGCTTTCTTT.

V usage is TRBV7-6 and J usage is TRBJ2-3, with 10 bases matching TRBD2. CDR3 length: 17 residues. V shed 5 bases, J shed 5 bases, and the junction held 13 bases outside the gene matches. Germline V lookup: CDR1 SGHVS, CDR2 FNYEAQ. The CDR3 region is CASSPKSGLAVRDTQYF. In nucleotides, the CDR3 is TGTGCCAGCAGCCCTAAGTCCGGACTAGCGGTTAGAGATACGCAGTATTTT.

The chain links TRBV18 to TRBJ1-1; 8 bases are a match to TRBD1. V shed 3 bases, J shed 0 bases, and the junction held 3 bases outside the gene matches. The CDR3 is made up of 15 amino acids. Germline V CDR1 and CDR2: KGHSH, LQKENI. As DNA, the CDR3 is TGTGCCAGCTCACCCCGGACAGGGATGAACACTGAAGCTTTCTTT. This encodes CASSPRTGMNTEAFF.

This chain connects TRBV7-9 to TRBJ2-7; the D is unclear. The germline V gene has CDR1 SEHNR and CDR2 FQNEAQ (reference sequence). CDR3 size: 12 residues. The ends were cut back, 8 bases at V and 4 bases at J, with 12 bases in the middle. The CDR3 spells CASSLNLYEQYF. CDR3 nucleotides: TGTGCCAGCTCTCTAAACTTATACGAGCAGTACTTC.

V usage is TRBV7-6 and J usage is TRBJ1-1, with D unresolved. The germline CDR1 and CDR2 sequences are SGHVS and FNYEAQ. The germline V and J ends were trimmed by 2 bases and 4 bases, with 17 bases remaining between them. This CDR3 is 16 amino acids long. The CDR3 coding sequence is TGTGCCAGCAGCTTATCGGTTCTGGCAGGCGGCACTGAAGCTTTCTTT. Translated, it gives CASSLSVLAGGTEAFF.

The CDR3 coding sequence is TGTGCCAGCAGCTTGGGAATCGGGGCTCCCTACAATGAGCAGTTCTTC. Amino acids: CASSLGIGAPYNEQFF. This chain uses TRBV5-5 with TRBJ2-1; D is perhaps TRBD1 or TRBD2 (5 bases each). Trimming shortened V by 0 bases and J by 2 bases, and 12 bases separated the two germline ends. The CDR3 is 16 residues long. Germline CDR1 and CDR2: SGHKS and YYEKEE (reference sequence).

This chain connects TRBV11-2 to TRBJ1-1; D gene ambiguous. Germline values: CDR1 SGHAT, CDR2 FQNNGV. The CDR3 loop spans 14 amino acids. Between the trimmed V and J ends, which lost 5 bases and 1 base, there was a span of 11 bases. Here the CDR3 DNA reads TGTGCCAGCAGCCAAGTTACGGCGAACACTGAAGCTTTCTTT. Translating it yields CASSQVTANTEAFF.